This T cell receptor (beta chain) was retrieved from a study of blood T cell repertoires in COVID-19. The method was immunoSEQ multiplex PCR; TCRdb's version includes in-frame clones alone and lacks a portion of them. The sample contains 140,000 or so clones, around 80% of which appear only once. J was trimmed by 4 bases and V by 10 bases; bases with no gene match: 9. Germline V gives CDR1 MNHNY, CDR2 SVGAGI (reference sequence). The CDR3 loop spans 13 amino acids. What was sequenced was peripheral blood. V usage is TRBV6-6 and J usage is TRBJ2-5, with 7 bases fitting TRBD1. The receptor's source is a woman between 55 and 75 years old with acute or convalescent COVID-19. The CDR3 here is CATSRGSAETQYF. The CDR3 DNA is TGTGCCACCTCCAGGGGGAGTGCAGAGACCCAGTACTTC.